This paragraph reports one T cell receptor beta chain. Its antigen is unidentified. This specimen comes from a study of identical twins. The study's findings and limits: Zero-insertion results could be subject to partial confounding by invariant MAIT and iNKT cells.

TCRdb independently ran MiXCR on the 5' RACE reads; one entry per CDR3 protein. The sample shows about 100,000 distinct CDR3 sequences, 5.9% of them seen only once. The CDR3 is made up of 14 amino acids. The V segment lost 1 base and the J segment 8 bases; nucleotides outside the gene matches: 6. Germline V lookup: CDR1 SGHDN, CDR2 FVKESK. The sample taken for sequencing was memory T cells sorted from blood. The sequence came from a woman aged 45-60 years in good health. This sequence joins TRBV14 and TRBJ2-3, with TRBD2 matching over 7 bases. In DNA form, the CDR3 reads TGTGCCAGCAGCCAAGCGGCGGGAGTACTTACGCAGTATTTT. Translation gives CASSQAAGVLTQYF.